The rows below give T cell receptor beta chains drawn from one sample of a study of T-cell reconstitution after alpha-beta-depleted transplantation in children. TCRdb re-called the PCR reads with MiXCR, one entry per CDR3 protein. The sample lists around 200,000 distinct CDR3 sequences; around 8.4% were seen once. Sequencing used PBMCs, mostly from graft donor cells, obtained 360 days after TCRalphabeta/CD19-depleted stem cell transplant. Source of these receptors: a male patient aged 2-9 years who had a stem cell transplant for acute myeloid leukemia, so the T cells may come from the graft donor. CDR3s include the opening cysteine and the closing phenylalanine or tryptophan. The D gene is left open where the match is weak. Clone size, where shown, is once, few, many, or a class for clones that have expanded.

19 TRBJ2-2 TRBV27 many TRBD1 TGTGCCAGCAGCCCTGGACAGGGGGCTATTGTTATCTCCACCGGGGAGCTGTTTTTT CASSPGQGAIVISTGELFF
17 TRBJ2-3 TRBV7-2 - - TGTGCCAGCAGCCCTACTCGGGACTCCTCTAGCACAGATACGCAGTATTTT CASSPTRDSSSTDTQYF
14 TRBJ1-6 TRBV20-1 many TRBD1 TGCAGTGCTAGACCCAGGGGGTATAATTCACCCCTCCACTTT CSARPRGYNSPLHF
14 TRBJ2-5 TRBV12-2 - - TGTGCAAGTCGCTTAGATCCGGGCCAAGAGACCCAGTACTTC CASRLDPGQETQYF
13 TRBJ2-4 TRBV20-1 few - TGCAGTGGGCTTTGGGTTGGCAAAAACATTCAGTACTTC CSGLWVGKNIQYF
15 TRBJ2-7 TRBV7-2 - TRBD2 TGTGCCAGCAGCTTAGTACTAGCGGGAGACCACGAGCAGTACTTC CASSLVLAGDHEQYF
16 TRBJ2-5 TRBV4-3 - TRBD1 TGCGCCAGCAGCCAAGCCCCCGGACAGGGGGAACAGACCCAGTACTTC CASSQAPGQGEQTQYF
16 TRBJ2-2 TRBV5-1 many TRBD2 TGCGCCAGCAGCCCCAGCGGGAGTGATGGGGCTGGGGAGCTGTTTTTT CASSPSGSDGAGELFF
15 TRBJ1-5 TRBV2 few - TGTGCCAGCAGTGCTTCAGTGAATAGCAATCAGCCCCAGCATTTT CASSASVNSNQPQHF
14 TRBJ2-7 TRBV25-1 few TRBD2 TGTGCCAGCAGTGGAGCGGGATGGTACCACGAGCAGTACTTC CASSGAGWYHEQYF
15 TRBJ2-7 TRBV12-3/TRBV12-4 few TRBD2 TGTGCCAGCAGTTCTAGCGGGGCTAGCTCCTACGAGCAGTACTTC CASSSSGASSYEQYF
14 TRBJ1-1 TRBV12-3/TRBV12-4 - - TGTGCCAGCAGTTCCAGGGACTTGAACACTGAAGCTTTCTTT CASSSRDLNTEAFF
15 TRBJ1-5 TRBV19 once - TGTGCCAGTAAAAGGAGGACGGGGGTCTCCTGGCCCCAGCATTTT CASKRRTGVSWPQHF
14 TRBJ2-6 TRBV12-3/TRBV12-4 many - TGTGCCAGCAGTTTAGGCTCTGGGGCCAACGTCCTGACTTTC CASSLGSGANVLTF
12 TRBJ2-5 TRBV29-1 many - TGCAGCGTTATCGGGATCCAAGAGACCCAGTACTTC CSVIGIQETQYF
15 TRBJ1-2 TRBV28 - - TGTGCCAGCACTCGACCGAGGGGAGGATACTATGGCTACACCTTC CASTRPRGGYYGYTF
14 TRBJ2-7 TRBV20-1 many TRBD2 TGCAGTGCTAGAGATCTGCTAGCGGGAGTCGAGCAGTACTTC CSARDLLAGVEQYF
17 TRBJ2-3 TRBV21-1 many - TGTGCCAGCAGCAAAGGGAATCGGCAGGGGAGCACAGATACGCAGTATTTT CASSKGNRQGSTDTQYF
12 TRBJ2-7 TRBV5-1 many - TGCGCCAGCAGCAGGGACCCCTACGAGCAGTACTTC CASSRDPYEQYF
14 TRBJ1-1 TRBV5-6 few - TGTGCCAGCAGGTCCGAGGGTGGGAACACTGAAGCTTTCTTT CASRSEGGNTEAFF
15 TRBJ2-4 TRBV18 few TRBD1 TGTGCCAGCTCACCTCGGGACAGGGGAGGGGACATTCAGTACTTC CASSPRDRGGDIQYF
15 TRBJ2-7 TRBV20-1 - TRBD2 TGCAGTGCTAGAGATCCCACAGGCCGGGGAGGGGAGCAGTACTTC CSARDPTGRGGEQYF
14 TRBJ2-7 TRBV7-2 - TRBD1 TGTGCCAGCAGCGCCGACAGGGAGATTTCCGAGCAGTACTTC CASSADREISEQYF
13 TRBJ2-1 TRBV28 many - TGTGCCAGCACTAACGGATTTTACAATGAGCAGTTCTTC CASTNGFYNEQFF
13 TRBJ2-5 TRBV15 many - TGTGCCACCAGCAGAGATGAGTCGGAGACCCAGTACTTC CATSRDESETQYF
16 TRBJ2-3 TRBV7-2 many TRBD2 TGTGCCAGCAGCCCTTATAGCGGGCGAAGCACAGATACGCAGTATTTT CASSPYSGRSTDTQYF
16 TRBJ2-1 TRBV29-1 many TRBD2 TGCAGCGTTGAGGGACTAGCGGGGGATTCCTACAATGAGCAGTTCTTC CSVEGLAGDSYNEQFF
17 TRBJ1-2 TRBV28 - TRBD1 TGTGCCAGCAGTTCGACAGGGGGTGAAAAGTCCAACTATGGCTACACCTTC CASSSTGGEKSNYGYTF
15 TRBJ2-7 TRBV4-3 few TRBD2 TGCGCCAGCAGCCAACGACTAGCGGGGTTGGACGAGCAGTACTTC CASSQRLAGLDEQYF
13 TRBJ2-5 TRBV20-1 many - TGCAGTGCTAGAGATACAGCTATGGAGACCCAGTACTTC CSARDTAMETQYF
14 TRBJ1-1 TRBV7-2 - - TGTGCCAGCAGCCCCCCATTGGGGGTGCCTGAAGCTTTCTTT CASSPPLGVPEAFF
17 TRBJ2-1 TRBV11-1 few TRBD2 TGTGCCAGCAGCCCCTATCGGGCTAGCGGGAGCCGCAATGAGCAGTTCTTC CASSPYRASGSRNEQFF
14 TRBJ2-5 TRBV5-1 - - TGCGCCAGCAGCGTCGACACCTACCAAGAGACCCAGTACTTC CASSVDTYQETQYF
12 TRBJ1-1 TRBV12-3/TRBV12-4 few - TGTGCCAGCAGTCCGACGCCTACCGAAGCTTTCTTT CASSPTPTEAFF
16 TRBJ1-6 TRBV6-1 - - TGTGCCAGCAGTGACCCAACAGGGAGGAAATATTCACCCCTCCACTTT CASSDPTGRKYSPLHF
14 TRBJ2-7 TRBV2 many TRBD2 TGTGCCAGTACCGGGACTAGCGCTTTTTACGAGCAGTACTTC CASTGTSAFYEQYF
12 TRBJ2-3 TRBV24-1 - - TGTGCCACCAGTGATTTAGGGGATACGCAGTATTTT CATSDLGDTQYF
12 TRBJ2-1 TRBV7-2 - - TGTGCCAGCACCCTAAGGTGGTACAGGGTCGACTTC CASTLRWYRVDF
14 TRBJ1-4 TRBV19 many TRBD1 TGTGCCAGTTCCTCGGACAGGGGAAACGAAAAACTGTTTTTT CASSSDRGNEKLFF
15 TRBJ2-1 TRBV5-1 - TRBD1 TGCGCCAGCAGCCCCGGGACAGGGGCCACCGATGAGCAGTTCTTC CASSPGTGATDEQFF
14 TRBJ1-2 TRBV7-2 - - TGTGCCAGCATCTTAGAACACACTAACTATGGCTACACCTTC CASILEHTNYGYTF
16 TRBJ1-2 TRBV6-5 many - TGTGCCAGCAGCCGCTTTTTTGAGACAGCGAACTATGGCTACACCTTC CASSRFFETANYGYTF
16 TRBJ1-3 TRBV7-9 few - TGTGCCAGCAGCTTATATGAGGGAAACTCTGGAAACACCATATATTTT CASSLYEGNSGNTIYF
11 TRBJ2-7 TRBV6-6 - - TGTGCCAGCAGTTACACGGGGGAGCAGTACTTC CASSYTGEQYF
16 TRBJ2-4 TRBV3-1 - - TGTGCCAGCAGACCGACAGGCCGATTAGCCAAAAACATTCAGTACTTC CASRPTGRLAKNIQYF
12 TRBJ2-5 TRBV18 few - TGTGCCAGCTCACCACAACGGGAGACCCAGTACTTC CASSPQRETQYF
17 TRBJ1-1 TRBV5-1 - - TGCGCCAGCAGCTGGAACTTCGAAGGACTGCTGAACACTGAAGCTTTCTTT CASSWNFEGLLNTEAFF
13 TRBJ2-5 TRBV5-1 - - TGCGCCAGCAGCTTGGATCCCGGGCAGACCCAGTACTTC CASSLDPGQTQYF
15 TRBJ2-2 TRBV20-1 - TRBD1 TGCAGTGCCCGGGACAGGGGGCCGGGCACCGGGGAGCTGTTTTTT CSARDRGPGTGELFF
16 TRBJ2-2 TRBV15 few - TGTGCCACCAGCAGAGACTCGCAGGGGCGGACCGGGGAGCTGTTTTTT CATSRDSQGRTGELFF
10 TRBJ1-1 TRBV27 many - TGTGCCACTTGTTACACTGAAGCTTTCTTT CATCYTEAFF
11 TRBJ2-5 TRBV20-1 - - TGCAGTGCTAGTCCGGGGGAGACCCAGTACTTC CSASPGETQYF
13 TRBJ1-2 TRBV19 - - TGTGCCAGTAGTATTTCAGGGAACTATGGCTACACCTTC CASSISGNYGYTF
15 TRBJ2-3 TRBV20-1 - TRBD2 TGCAGTGCACCAAAGTCGGGGGGGCCCCGAGATACGCAGTATTTT CSAPKSGGPRDTQYF
13 TRBJ1-6 TRBV12-3/TRBV12-4 - TRBD1 TGTGCCAGCAGGGGGACAGGGAGCTCACCCCTCCACTTT CASRGTGSSPLHF
15 TRBJ2-7 TRBV20-1 few TRBD2 TGCAGTGGTATTAGCGGGAGGGCCGTTTTCCCCGAGCAGTACTTC CSGISGRAVFPEQYF
15 TRBJ2-2 TRBV9 many - TGTGCCAGCAGCGTCCGGGACATCGACACCGGGGAGCTGTTTTTT CASSVRDIDTGELFF